This TCR beta chain appears in the sequencing data of a study of blood T cell repertoires in COVID-19. Clones were sequenced by immunoSEQ multiplex PCR, and TCRdb holds only the in-frame ones, with some missing. The sample has nearly 350,000 clones; over 80% are singletons. Losses at the gene ends were 7 bases for V and 5 bases for J; bases not matched to a gene: 13. Germline V gene sequence: CDR1 SNHLY, CDR2 FYNNEI. The CDR3 has 16 amino acids. Seattle's enrolled individuals joined amid active infection and were then monitored longitudinally. The V call is TRBV2, the J call TRBJ1-2; 10 bases agree with TRBD1. The clonotype originates from a woman aged 50 to 65 with COVID-19, enrolled during active disease. The material sequenced was peripheral blood. CDR3: CASTLSGTGALYGYTF. The CDR3 bases are TGTGCCAGCACCCTGAGTGGGACAGGGGCCCTTTATGGCTACACCTTC.